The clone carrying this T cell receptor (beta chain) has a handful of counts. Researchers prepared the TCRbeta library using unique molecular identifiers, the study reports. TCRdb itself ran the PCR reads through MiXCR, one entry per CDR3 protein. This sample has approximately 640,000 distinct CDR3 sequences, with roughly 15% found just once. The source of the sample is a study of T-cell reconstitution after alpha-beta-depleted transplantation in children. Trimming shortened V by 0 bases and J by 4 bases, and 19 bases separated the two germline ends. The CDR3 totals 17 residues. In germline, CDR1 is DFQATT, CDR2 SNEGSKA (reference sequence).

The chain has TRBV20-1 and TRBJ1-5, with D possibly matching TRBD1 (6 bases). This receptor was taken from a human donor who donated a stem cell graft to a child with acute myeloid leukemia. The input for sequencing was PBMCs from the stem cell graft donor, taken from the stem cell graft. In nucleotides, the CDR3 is TGCAGTGCTAGAGATCTCAGGGGCAGATTGGTAAATCAGCCCCAGCATTTT. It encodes CSARDLRGRLVNQPQHF.